These 25 T cell receptor beta chains share one sample of origin, sequenced in a study of cytomegalovirus exposure and HLA in healthy donors. PCR used 60 Vbeta primers and 13 Jbeta primers. The table came from immunoSEQ multiplex PCR; TCRdb's copy has only in-frame clones and leaves some out. The sample lists about 150,000 clones; 73% were seen once. The sequenced sample consisted of PBMCs. The receptors originated from a woman aged 18 to 35 in good health and CMV-seronegative.

The V and J genes are TRBV4-1 and TRBJ1-2; no clear D. V was cut by 0 bases and J by 5 bases, with 19 bases left in between. Germline V gives CDR1 MGHRA, CDR2 YSYEKL. The CDR3 runs to 17 residues. The CDR3 sequence: CASSQESRSDYPYGYTF. DNA of the CDR3: TGCGCCAGCAGCCAAGAATCCAGGTCAGACTACCCTTATGGCTACACCTTC.

This clone has only one observation. The V call is TRBV29-1, the J call TRBJ1-2, with no clear D. Per the germline V gene, CDR1 is SQVTM and CDR2 is ANQGSEA. This CDR3 spans 13 amino acids. Trimming cost V 4 bases and J 2 bases, with 11 bases left between them. CDR3 sequence reads: CSVVGGTNYGYTF. The CDR3 DNA sequence: TGCAGCGTTGTAGGAGGAACCAACTATGGCTACACCTTC. Drawing the rest from reference TRBV29-1 and TRBJ1-2, the complete variable domain is SAVISQKPSRDICQRGTSLTIQCQVDSQVTMMFWYRQQPGQSLTLIATANQGSEATYESGFVIDKFPISRPNLTFSTLTVSNMSPEDSSIYLCSVVGGTNYGYTFGSGTRLTVV.

The V call is TRBV10-3, the J call TRBJ2-1; D might be TRBD2 (6 bases). Germline loops: CDR1 ENHRY, CDR2 SYGVKD. V lost 2 bases and J lost 7, with 12 bases in between. CDR3 length equals 14 residues. The CDR3 loop reads CAISEDLAPNEQFF. The CDR3 coding sequence is TGTGCCATCAGTGAGGATCTAGCGCCTAATGAGCAGTTCTTC.

This clone appeared a few times. This sequence joins TRBV2 and TRBJ2-7; 10 bases map to TRBD2. Looked up from germline, CDR1 is SNHLY and CDR2 is FYNNEI. The CDR3 is made up of 18 amino acids. The junction had 10 bases not matched to a gene; V was cut back by 1 base and J by 1 base. In DNA, the CDR3 is TGTGCCAGCAGTGAAGGGGTTAGGACTAGCGGCTTGTCCTACGAGCAGTACGTC. Translating gives CASSEGVRTSGLSYEQYV.

The V call is TRBV11-2, the J call TRBJ2-1; 9 nucleotides align to TRBD1. The CDR3 covers 14 residues. CDR1 is SGHAT and CDR2 is FQNNGV in the germline V gene. J was trimmed by 12 bases and V by 5 bases; bases with no gene match: 11. The CDR3 DNA is TGTGCCAGCAGCCCGGGACAGGGCCTCAGGGGGCAGTTCTTC. Amino acid sequence: CASSPGQGLRGQFF.

The chain is built from TRBV10-3 and TRBJ2-1, with 10 positions matching TRBD2. There are 15 residues in the CDR3. Germline-derived CDR1 and CDR2 are ENHRY and SYGVKD. V was pared by 11 bases and J by 5 bases, with 12 bases of the junction left unmatched. The CDR3 sequence is CAAGSSGRLDNEQFF. The DNA for the CDR3 is TGTGCCGCGGGGTCTAGCGGGAGACTGGACAATGAGCAGTTCTTC.

V and J are TRBV6-1 and TRBJ1-1; D is ambiguous. The CDR3 totals 14 residues. Trimming removed 6 bases from V and 1 base from J, with 12 bases in between. Germline lookup yields CDR1 MNHNS and CDR2 SASEGT. CDR3 DNA: TGTGCCAGCAGACGACGGGTTGAGAACACTGAAGCTTTCTTT. It codes for CASRRRVENTEAFF.

The rearrangement uses TRBV5-4 and TRBJ2-2; D uncertain. V was clipped by 4 bases and J by 7 bases, with 11 bases between them. This CDR3 is 13 amino acids long. Germline V gene sequence: CDR1 SGHNT, CDR2 YYREEE (reference sequence). CDR3 sequence: CASSPSTLGELFF. The DNA for the CDR3 is TGTGCCAGCAGCCCCTCGACTCTCGGGGAGCTGTTTTTT.

The V gene is TRBV9, the J gene TRBJ2-1; the match to TRBD2 covers 12 bases. Germline lookup yields CDR1 SGDLS and CDR2 YYNGEE. The CDR3 runs 14 residues. V was clipped by 5 bases and J by 8 bases; unmatched bases: 5. CDR3 nucleotide sequence: TGTGCCAGCAGTCTAGCGGGGGGGTTAGATGAGCAGTTCTTC. As protein: CASSLAGGLDEQFF.

This clone appeared a few times. This chain links TRBV15 with TRBJ2-7, with 7 bases that match TRBD1. The CDR3 is 14 amino acids. V lost 1 base, J lost 2 bases, and 2 bases stayed unmatched. Germline loops: CDR1 LNHNV, CDR2 YYDKDF (reference sequence). CDR3 in amino acids: CATSRGGQTYEQYF. The CDR3 DNA follows: TGTGCCACCAGCAGAGGGGGACAGACCTACGAGCAGTACTTC.

J is TRBJ1-5 and V is TRBV29-1; 10 bases align to TRBD1. This CDR3 region has 14 residues. Germline V gene sequence: CDR1 SQVTM, CDR2 ANQGSEA. Trimming removed 3 bases from V and 9 bases from J; junction bases left unmatched: 8. CDR3 amino acids: CSVDEGQGTGPQHF. The CDR3 DNA reads TGCAGCGTTGATGAGGGACAGGGGACCGGGCCCCAGCATTTT.

This clone was detected only a few times. The J gene is TRBJ1-1, the V gene TRBV10-3; no clear D gene. CDR1 ENHRY and CDR2 SYGVKD come from the germline V gene. The length of the CDR3 is 13 residues. The V gene lost 4 bases and the J gene lost 4 bases, with 10 bases spanning the gap. This CDR3 is CAISGQGTTEAFF. CDR3 bases: TGTGCCATCAGTGGACAAGGTACCACTGAAGCTTTCTTT.

The chain has TRBV15 and TRBJ1-6, with D hard to call. V lost 4 bases to trimming and J lost 9 bases, with 22 bases between them. Germline CDR1 and CDR2: LNHNV and YYDKDF (reference sequence). CDR3 length: 17 amino acids. In DNA, the CDR3 is TGTGCCACCAGCACAATCCCGGGTGGAGGATTAAGTTCACCCCTCCACTTT. Residues: CATSTIPGGGLSSPLHF.

This clone was seen only once. The rearrangement uses TRBV5-1 and TRBJ2-1; D is perhaps TRBD1 (6 bases). Germline loops: CDR1 SGHRS, CDR2 YFSETQ. V gave up 4 bases and J gave up 0 bases, with 11 bases separating them. This CDR3 region has 15 residues. The CDR3 nucleotides read TGCGCCAGCAGCCCTGGACAGAGCTCCTACAATGAGCAGTTCTTC. Amino acid sequence: CASSPGQSSYNEQFF. The full variable domain, rest sourced from reference TRBV5-1 and TRBJ2-1, is KAGVTQTPRYLIKTRGQQVTLSCSPISGHRSVSWYQQTPGQGLQFLFEYFSETQRNKGNFPGRFSGRQFSNSRSEMNVSTLELGDSALYLCASSPGQSSYNEQFFGPGTRLTVL.

The V call is TRBV6-6, the J call TRBJ2-1, with TRBD1 as a possible D gene (7 bases). Trimming removed 5 bases from V and 1 base from J, with 9 bases in between. CDR1 is MNHNY and CDR2 is SVGAGI in the germline V gene (reference sequence). There are 14 residues in the CDR3. CDR3 residues: CASSQGGSYNEQFF. As DNA, the CDR3 is TGTGCCAGCAGTCAGGGGGGATCCTACAATGAGCAGTTCTTC.

J is TRBJ1-6 and V is TRBV27; D is possibly TRBD1 (6 bases). V was cut by 4 bases and J by 8 bases, with 18 bases left in between. CDR1 and CDR2 (germline): MNHEY, SMNVEV (reference sequence). The CDR3 is 16 amino acids. The CDR3 spells CASSSSYRVIDSPLHF. The CDR3 bases are TGTGCCAGCAGTTCATCCTACAGGGTAATCGATTCACCCCTCCACTTT.

Points on this clone: Within the sample, other DNA sequences also encode this same CDR3. The chain couples TRBV6-1 to TRBJ2-3; the match to TRBD2 covers 14 bases. V trimming: 4 bases; J trimming: 6 bases; junction bases outside the gene matches: 3. Germline CDR1 and CDR2: MNHNS and SASEGT. This CDR3 has 15 amino acids. CDR3 sequence reads: CASSGLAGGPDTQYF. The DNA of the CDR3 is TGTGCCAGCAGTGGACTAGCGGGGGGGCCGGATACGCAGTATTTT.

The gene calls are TRBV4-1 and TRBJ2-5; 16 bases line up with TRBD2. The germline V gene has CDR1 MGHRA and CDR2 YSYEKL. There are 17 residues in the CDR3. V shed 4 bases, J shed 5 bases, and the junction held 7 bases outside the gene matches. CDR3 region: CASSPGTSGGASETQYF. In DNA form, the CDR3 reads TGCGCCAGCAGCCCAGGGACTAGCGGGGGGGCATCGGAGACCCAGTACTTC.

This clone was counted a single time. This chain connects TRBV10-2 to TRBJ1-5; 7 nucleotides line up with TRBD1. The CDR3 spans 14 residues. V was pared by 3 bases and J by 4 bases, with 3 bases of the junction left unmatched. Germline CDR1 is WSHSY and CDR2 is SAAADI. CDR3: CASSEIQGNQPQHF. For the CDR3, the DNA is TGCGCCAGCAGTGAAATACAGGGGAATCAGCCCCAGCATTTT.

This clone was detected only a few times. V and J are TRBV5-8 and TRBJ2-3; 11 bases line up with TRBD2. The germline V gene has CDR1 SGHTS and CDR2 YDEGEE. The CDR3 is 16 amino acids. The junction had 5 bases not matched to a gene; V was cut back by 0 bases and J by 5 bases. This CDR3 is CASSLGLAGGLDTQYF. The CDR3 DNA reads as TGTGCCAGCAGCTTGGGGCTAGCGGGAGGATTAGATACGCAGTATTTT.

The chain combines TRBV7-8 with TRBJ2-2, with TRBD2 as a possible D gene (6 bases). Between the trimmed V and J ends, which lost 10 bases and 2 bases, there was a span of 11 bases. The germline gives CDR1 SGHVS, CDR2 FQNEAQ. CDR3 length: 13 residues. The CDR3 DNA is TGTGCCACCGCTGGGACTAACACCGGGGAGCTGTTTTTT. Amino acids: CATAGTNTGELFF. The full variable domain, its missing parts supplied by reference TRBV7-8 and TRBJ2-2, is GAGVSQSPRYKVAKRGQDVALRCDPISGHVSLFWYQQALGQGPEFLTYFQNEAQLDKSGLPSDRFFAERPEGSVSTLKIQRTQQEDSAVYLCATAGTNTGELFFGEGSRLTVL.

CDR3 bases: TGTGCCAGTAGTCCGGGACTAGCGGGCTTGGAGACCCAGTACTTC. It yields the protein CASSPGLAGLETQYF. The rearrangement joins TRBV19 to TRBJ2-5, with 12 nucleotides matching TRBD2. Trimming removed 5 bases from V and 5 bases from J; junction bases left unmatched: 6. The germline V gene encodes CDR1 LNHDA and CDR2 SQIVND (reference sequence). The CDR3 has 15 amino acids.

The chain employs TRBV12-5 and TRBJ2-1; D unresolved. Germline lookup yields CDR1 LGHNT and CDR2 FRNRAP. Trimming pared 5 bases from V and 13 bases from J, leaving 21 bases between. The CDR3 runs 14 residues. CDR3 DNA sequence: TGTGCTAGTGGTACCCCTCCTCGACATAACGTTCAGTTCTTC. Residues: CASGTPPRHNVQFF. The full variable domain, rest sourced from reference TRBV12-5 and TRBJ2-1, is DARVTQTPRHKVTEMGQEVTMRCQPILGHNTVFWYRQTMMQGLELLAYFRNRAPLDDSGMPKDRFSAEMPDATLATLKIQPSEPRDSAVYFCASGTPPRHNVQFFGPGTRLTVL.

This clone showed up just a few times. The V and J genes are TRBV11-2 and TRBJ1-5; D is possibly TRBD1 (5 bases). The CDR3 sequence is 15 residues long. V gave up 5 bases and J gave up 3 bases, with 14 bases separating them. CDR1 is SGHAT, CDR2 FQNNGV, per germline. The DNA for the CDR3 is TGTGCCAGCAGCGCCGCGGGGACGGACAATCAGCCCCAGCATTTT. This gives the protein CASSAAGTDNQPQHF.

The rearrangement links TRBV5-1 to TRBJ1-5; TRBD1 matches at 10 bases. The CDR3 is 15 residues long. Germline loops: CDR1 SGHRS, CDR2 YFSETQ. The V gene end was trimmed by 4 bases and the J gene end by 6 bases; junction bases not matched to a gene: 7. The CDR3 nucleotides are TGCGCCAGCAGCCAGGGGACAGGGGAGTTTCAGCCCCAGCATTTT. It specifies CASSQGTGEFQPQHF.